This T cell receptor (beta chain) was identified during a study of identical twins. Whole-study findings and limits: Models, which agreed with sharing between unrelated individuals, nonetheless underestimated the out-of-frame TCR alpha sharing seen in monozygotic twins.

The CDR3 is 15 amino acids. CDR1 is SGHRS, CDR2 YFSETQ, per germline. The V and J ends lost 4 bases and 5 bases, in that order; junction bases with no gene match: 11. About this clonotype: What it recognizes is unknown.

TCRdb itself ran the 5' RACE reads through MiXCR, one entry per CDR3 protein. The table includes some 500,000 distinct CDR3 sequences, 14% detected once. The same sample was also studied in work on yellow fever vaccine responses in identical twins. That report notes: Among the twins, the vaccine T cell response reportedly seemed partly convergent and partly personalized.

The chain has TRBV5-1 and TRBJ2-7; 8 bases agree with TRBD1. This sequence was found in a woman younger than 35 in good health. The specimen sequenced was CD4+ T cells sorted from blood. The CDR3 here is CASSLTTGEHHEQYF. CDR3 nucleotide sequence: TGCGCCAGCAGCCTAACGACAGGGGAACACCACGAGCAGTACTTC.